This T cell receptor beta chain is from a study of Graves' ophthalmopathy and Graves' hyperthyroidism. Ophthalmopathy was moderately-to-severely active, CAS at least 3, NOSPECS at least 4, lasting under 3 months. Exclusion criteria comprised other autoimmune diseases, uncontrolled infections, pregnancy or lactation in patients. This clonotype was recorded at least ten times. This CDR3 has 12 amino acids. Germline-derived CDR1 and CDR2 are MNHEY and SVGEGT. V was cut by 6 bases and J by 7 bases, with 12 bases left in between. The authors amplified TCR beta CDR3 regions, and they did so from RNA transcripts for repertoire sequencing. RT-PCR with HTBI primers came first, then second-round multiplex PCR. TCRdb ran MiXCR on the multiplex PCR reads and lists one entry per CDR3 protein. The sample holds 350,000 to 450,000 distinct CDR3 sequences, 18% seen once.

Sequenced sample: peripheral blood. The genes are TRBV6-2 or TRBV6-3 and TRBJ2-5; TRBD2 might be the D (5 bases). The sequence came from a woman between 18 and 29 years old with Graves' ophthalmopathy. CDR3 amino acids: CASREGLGTQYF. The CDR3 DNA reads TGTGCCAGCAGAGAGGGCCTCGGGACCCAGTACTTC.